This T cell receptor beta chain is from a study of blood T cell repertoires in COVID-19. This clone was counted only a few times. Sequencing used immunoSEQ multiplex PCR; TCRdb keeps in-frame clones, though not all of them. Among 130,000 or so clones listed, 80% to 90% were seen once. CDR1 LNHNV and CDR2 YYDKDF come from the germline V gene (reference sequence). V was pared by 3 bases and J by 4 bases, with 6 bases between. This CDR3 region has 13 residues. This chain uses TRBV15 with TRBJ2-2, with no clear D. Sequencing input: PBMCs or T cells enriched from blood (not recorded which). The TCR comes from a woman in her forties or fifties with acute COVID-19. CDR3 in amino acids: CATSSNPTGELFF. DNA for the CDR3: TGTGCCACCAGCAGCAATCCCACCGGGGAGCTGTTTTTT.